This T cell receptor beta chain derives from a study of T cell repertoires in cytomegalovirus infection. Study details: Matching HLA type, along with CMV infection, was indicated by public TCR beta signatures.

Study-wide points: Cumulative public TCR beta family frequency identified CMV carriers with the relevant HLA. The ex vivo response was dominated by HLA-C-restricted CMV-specific TCR beta clonotypes.

This clonotype was seen only a few times. As yet, its antigen is unknown. The germline V and J ends were trimmed by 5 bases and 0 bases, with 8 bases remaining between them. The CDR3 runs 14 residues. From germline, CDR1 is ENHRY and CDR2 SYGVKD. One entry per CDR3 protein, called by TCRdb with MiXCR from the reads. The sample has some 440,000 distinct CDR3 sequences, approximately 31% seen once. The sequence was collected from a human donor in good health (CMV status not recorded). Some clones in this sample may be carry-over from other donors' samples. Sequenced input: PBMCs. The chain combines TRBV10-3 with TRBJ1-3; no reliable D call. The CDR3 sequence: CAISLTLSGNTIYF. DNA of the CDR3: TGTGCCATCAGTCTAACCCTCTCTGGAAACACCATATATTTT.